This TCR beta chain derives from a study of blood T cell repertoires in COVID-19. About the research overall: T cells, B-cell-depleted T cells, or PBMCs supplied cDNA or gDNA.

This clone was observed a single time. Clones were sequenced by immunoSEQ multiplex PCR, and TCRdb holds only the in-frame ones, with some missing. Among more than 110,000 clones listed, 60% to 80% were seen once. Clinical history reported by participants formed the basis on which cohorts were assigned. Symptom resolution, clearance, or two negative PCRs marked donors in Cohort 3 as recovered. Deletions cut 0 bases from V and 3 bases from J, with 11 bases between. This CDR3 spans 15 amino acids. From germline, CDR1 is SGHRS and CDR2 YFSETQ. This TCR was sampled from a woman aged 50 to 60 who had recovered from COVID-19. This sequence joins TRBV5-1 and TRBJ2-3; TRBD1 is a possible D gene (5 bases). Material for sequencing was PBMCs or T cells enriched from blood (not recorded which). In nucleotides, the CDR3 is TGCGCCAGCAGCTTGGTGGGCAGGGATACAGATACGCAGTATTTT. As protein: CASSLVGRDTDTQYF.